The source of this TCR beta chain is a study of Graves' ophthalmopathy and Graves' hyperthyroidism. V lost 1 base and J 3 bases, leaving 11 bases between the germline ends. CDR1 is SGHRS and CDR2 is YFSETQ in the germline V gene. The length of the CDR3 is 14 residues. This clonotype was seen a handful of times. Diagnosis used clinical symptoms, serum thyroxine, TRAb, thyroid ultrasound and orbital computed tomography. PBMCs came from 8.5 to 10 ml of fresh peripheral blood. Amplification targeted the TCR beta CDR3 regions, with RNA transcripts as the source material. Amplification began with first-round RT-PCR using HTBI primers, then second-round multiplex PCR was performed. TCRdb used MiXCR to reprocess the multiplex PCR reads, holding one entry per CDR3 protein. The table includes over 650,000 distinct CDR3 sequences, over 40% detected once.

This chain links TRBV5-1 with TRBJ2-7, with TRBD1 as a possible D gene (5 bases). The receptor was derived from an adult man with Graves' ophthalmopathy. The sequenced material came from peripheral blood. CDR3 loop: CASSLNRIYYEQYF. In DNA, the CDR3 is TGCGCCAGCAGCTTGAACAGGATCTACTACGAGCAGTACTTC. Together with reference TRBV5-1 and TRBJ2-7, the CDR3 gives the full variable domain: KAGVTQTPRYLIKTRGQQVTLSCSPISGHRSVSWYQQTPGQGLQFLFEYFSETQRNKGNFPGRFSGRQFSNSRSEMNVSTLELGDSALYLCASSLNRIYYEQYFGPGTRLTVT.